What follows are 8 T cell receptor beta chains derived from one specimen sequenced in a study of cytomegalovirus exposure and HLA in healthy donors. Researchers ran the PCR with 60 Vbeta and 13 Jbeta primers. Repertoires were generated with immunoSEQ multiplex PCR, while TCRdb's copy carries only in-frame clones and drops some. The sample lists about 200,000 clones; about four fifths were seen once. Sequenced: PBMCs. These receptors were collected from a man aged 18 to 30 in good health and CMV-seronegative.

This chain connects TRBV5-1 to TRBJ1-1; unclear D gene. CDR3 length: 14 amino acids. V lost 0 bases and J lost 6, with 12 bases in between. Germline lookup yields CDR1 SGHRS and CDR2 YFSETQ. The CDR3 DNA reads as TGCGCCAGCAGCTTGGGAGGCAGAGGCGCTGAAGCTTTCTTT. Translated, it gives CASSLGGRGAEAFF.

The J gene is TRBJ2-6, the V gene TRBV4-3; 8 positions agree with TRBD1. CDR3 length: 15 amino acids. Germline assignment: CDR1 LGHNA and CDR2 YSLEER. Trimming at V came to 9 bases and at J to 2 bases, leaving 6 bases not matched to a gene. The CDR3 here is CARAQGAPGANVLTF. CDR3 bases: TGCGCCAGGGCCCAGGGGGCGCCTGGGGCCAACGTCCTGACTTTC.

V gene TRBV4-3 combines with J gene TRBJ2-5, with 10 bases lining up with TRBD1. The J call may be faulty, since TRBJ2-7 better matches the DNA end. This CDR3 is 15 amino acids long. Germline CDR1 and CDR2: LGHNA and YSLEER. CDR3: CASSQGQGSSYEQYF. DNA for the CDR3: TGCGCCAGCAGCCAGGGACAGGGGAGCTCCTACGAGCAGTACTTC.

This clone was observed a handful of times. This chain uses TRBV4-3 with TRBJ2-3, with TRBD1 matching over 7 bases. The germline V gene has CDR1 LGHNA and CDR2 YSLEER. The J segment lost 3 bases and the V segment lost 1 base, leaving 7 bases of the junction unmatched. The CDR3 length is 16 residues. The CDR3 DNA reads TGCGCCAGCAGCCAAGCCACAGGGGAGCCTACAGATACGCAGTATTTT. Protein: CASSQATGEPTDTQYF.

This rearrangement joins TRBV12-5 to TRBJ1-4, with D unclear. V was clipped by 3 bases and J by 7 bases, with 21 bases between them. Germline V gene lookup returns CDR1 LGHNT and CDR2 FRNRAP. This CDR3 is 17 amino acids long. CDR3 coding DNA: TGTGCTAGTGGTTTCGACCTCGGGGAGACATTTCGTGAAAAACTGTTTTTT. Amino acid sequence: CASGFDLGETFREKLFF.

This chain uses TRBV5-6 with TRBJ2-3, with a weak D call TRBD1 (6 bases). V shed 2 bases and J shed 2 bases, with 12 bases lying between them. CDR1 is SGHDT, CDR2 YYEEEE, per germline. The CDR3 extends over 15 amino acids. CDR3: CASSLWGRLTDTQYF. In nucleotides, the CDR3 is TGTGCCAGCAGCTTATGGGGGCGGCTCACAGATACGCAGTATTTT. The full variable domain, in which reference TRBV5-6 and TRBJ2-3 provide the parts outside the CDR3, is DAGVTQSPTHLIKTRGQQVTLRCSPKSGHDTVSWYQQALGQGPQFIFQYYEEEERQRGNFPDRFSGHQFPNYSSELNVNALLLGDSALYLCASSLWGRLTDTQYFGPGTRLTVL.

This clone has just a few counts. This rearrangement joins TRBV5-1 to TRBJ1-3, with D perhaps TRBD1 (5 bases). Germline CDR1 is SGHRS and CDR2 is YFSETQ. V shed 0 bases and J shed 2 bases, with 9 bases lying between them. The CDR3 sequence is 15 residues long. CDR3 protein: CASSLDRGAGNTIYF. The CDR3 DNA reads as TGCGCCAGCAGCTTGGATAGGGGCGCTGGAAACACCATATATTTT.

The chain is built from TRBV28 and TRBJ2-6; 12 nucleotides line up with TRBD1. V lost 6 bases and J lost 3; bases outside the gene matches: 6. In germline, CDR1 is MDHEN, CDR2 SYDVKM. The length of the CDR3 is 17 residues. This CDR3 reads CASRPGQGAYGANVLTF. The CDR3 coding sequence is TGTGCCAGCAGGCCGGGACAGGGGGCTTATGGGGCCAACGTCCTGACTTTC.